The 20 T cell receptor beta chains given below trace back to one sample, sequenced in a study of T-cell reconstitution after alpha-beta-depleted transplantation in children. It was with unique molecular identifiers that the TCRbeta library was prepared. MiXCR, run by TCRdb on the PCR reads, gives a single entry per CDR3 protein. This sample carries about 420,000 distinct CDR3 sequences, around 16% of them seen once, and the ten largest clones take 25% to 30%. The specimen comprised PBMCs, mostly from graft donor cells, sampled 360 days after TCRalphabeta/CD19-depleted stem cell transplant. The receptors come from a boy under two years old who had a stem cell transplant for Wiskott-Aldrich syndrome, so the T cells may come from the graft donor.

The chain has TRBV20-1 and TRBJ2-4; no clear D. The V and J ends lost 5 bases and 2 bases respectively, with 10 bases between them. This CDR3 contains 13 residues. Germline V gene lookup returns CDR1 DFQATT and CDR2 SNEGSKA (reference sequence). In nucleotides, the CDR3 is TGCAGTGCTGCCGTCTCAACCAAAAACATTCAGTACTTC. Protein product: CSAAVSTKNIQYF.

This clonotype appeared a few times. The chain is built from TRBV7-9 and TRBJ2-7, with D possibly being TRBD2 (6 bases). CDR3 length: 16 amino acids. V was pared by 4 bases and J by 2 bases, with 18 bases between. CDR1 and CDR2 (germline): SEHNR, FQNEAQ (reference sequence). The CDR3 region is CASSSPRSGGTYEQYF. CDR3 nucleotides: TGTGCCAGCAGCTCCCCTCGGTCCGGGGGAACCTACGAGCAGTACTTC. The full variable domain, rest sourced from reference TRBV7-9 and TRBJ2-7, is DTGVSQNPRHKITKRGQNVTFRCDPISEHNRLYWYRQTLGQGPEFLTYFQNEAQLEKSRLLSDRFSAERPKGSFSTLEIQRTEQGDSAMYLCASSSPRSGGTYEQYFGPGTRLTVT.

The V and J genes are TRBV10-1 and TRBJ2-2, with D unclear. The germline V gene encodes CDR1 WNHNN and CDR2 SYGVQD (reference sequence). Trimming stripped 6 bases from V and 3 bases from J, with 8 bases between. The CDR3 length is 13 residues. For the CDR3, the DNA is TGCGCCAGCAGGGCCCGGGACACCGGGGAGCTGTTTTTT. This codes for CASRARDTGELFF.

CDR3 sequence: CASSEAGPRYNEQFF. For the CDR3, the DNA is TGTGCCAGCAGTGAAGCAGGACCTCGCTACAATGAGCAGTTCTTC. The rearrangement links TRBV2 to TRBJ2-1; no reliable D call. This CDR3 is built from 15 residues. V was trimmed by 0 bases and J by 3 bases, leaving 9 bases between them. Germline CDR1 and CDR2: SNHLY and FYNNEI.

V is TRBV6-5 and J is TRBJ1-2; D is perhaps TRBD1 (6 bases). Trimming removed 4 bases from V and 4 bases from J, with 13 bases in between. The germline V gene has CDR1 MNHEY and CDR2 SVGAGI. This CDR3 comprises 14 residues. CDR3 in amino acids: CASSFRGKGYGYTF. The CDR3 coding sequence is TGTGCCAGCAGTTTCAGGGGAAAAGGCTATGGCTACACCTTC.

The CDR3: CASCGRDTDTQYF. CDR3 in DNA: TGCGCCAGCTGCGGTAGGGACACAGATACGCAGTATTTT. The chain has TRBV5-1 and TRBJ2-3; D is unclear. V lost 7 bases to trimming and J lost 2 bases, with 11 bases between them. Looked up from germline, CDR1 is SGHRS and CDR2 is YFSETQ. The CDR3 extends over 13 amino acids.

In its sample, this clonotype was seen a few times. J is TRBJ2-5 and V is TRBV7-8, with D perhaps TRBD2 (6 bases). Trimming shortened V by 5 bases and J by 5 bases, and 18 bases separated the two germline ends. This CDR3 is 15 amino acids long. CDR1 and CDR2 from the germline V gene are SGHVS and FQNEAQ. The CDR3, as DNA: TGTGCCAGCAGCCCCCCGGTCGGAGGGAGGGAGACCCAGTACTTC. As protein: CASSPPVGGRETQYF. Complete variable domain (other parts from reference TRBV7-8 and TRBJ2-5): GAGVSQSPRYKVAKRGQDVALRCDPISGHVSLFWYQQALGQGPEFLTYFQNEAQLDKSGLPSDRFFAERPEGSVSTLKIQRTQQEDSAVYLCASSPPVGGRETQYFGPGTRLLVL.

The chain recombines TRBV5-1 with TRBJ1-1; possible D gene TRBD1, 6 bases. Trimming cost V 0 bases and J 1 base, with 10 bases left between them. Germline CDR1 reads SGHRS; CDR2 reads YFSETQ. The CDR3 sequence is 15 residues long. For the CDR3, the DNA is TGCGCCAGCAGCTTGGGGGGGCCGACGAACACTGAAGCTTTCTTT. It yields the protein CASSLGGPTNTEAFF.

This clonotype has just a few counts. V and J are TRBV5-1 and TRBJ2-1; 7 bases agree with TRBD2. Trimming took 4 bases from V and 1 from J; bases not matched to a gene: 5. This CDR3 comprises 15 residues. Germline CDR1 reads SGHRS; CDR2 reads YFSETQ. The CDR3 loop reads CASSGGDGSYNEQFF. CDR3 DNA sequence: TGCGCCAGCAGCGGGGGGGACGGGTCCTACAATGAGCAGTTCTTC.

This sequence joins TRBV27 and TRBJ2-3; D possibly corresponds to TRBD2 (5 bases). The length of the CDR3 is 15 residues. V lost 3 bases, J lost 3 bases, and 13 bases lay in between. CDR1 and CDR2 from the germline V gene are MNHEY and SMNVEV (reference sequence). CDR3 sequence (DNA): TGTGCCAGCAGTTTCGCCCAGCGGCCAACAGATACGCAGTATTTT. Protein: CASSFAQRPTDTQYF.

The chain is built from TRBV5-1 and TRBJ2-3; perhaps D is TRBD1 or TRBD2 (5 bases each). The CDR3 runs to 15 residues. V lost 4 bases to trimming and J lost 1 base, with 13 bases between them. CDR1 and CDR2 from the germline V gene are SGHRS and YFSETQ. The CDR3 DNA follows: TGCGCCAGCAGCCCTGAGGGGAGCCGCACAGATACGCAGTATTTT. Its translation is CASSPEGSRTDTQYF.

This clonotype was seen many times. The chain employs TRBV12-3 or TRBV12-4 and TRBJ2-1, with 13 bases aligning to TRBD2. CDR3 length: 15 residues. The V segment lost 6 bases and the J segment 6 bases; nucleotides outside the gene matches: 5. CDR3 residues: CASSLGLAGSNEQFF. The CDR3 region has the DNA TGTGCCAGCAGCCTGGGACTAGCGGGAAGCAATGAGCAGTTCTTC.

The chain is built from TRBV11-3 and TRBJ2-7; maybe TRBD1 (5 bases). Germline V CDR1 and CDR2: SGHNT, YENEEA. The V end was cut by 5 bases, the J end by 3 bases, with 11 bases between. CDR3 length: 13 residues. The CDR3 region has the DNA TGTGCCAGCAGCCCTAAGGGGCTCTACGAGCAGTACTTC. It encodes CASSPKGLYEQYF.

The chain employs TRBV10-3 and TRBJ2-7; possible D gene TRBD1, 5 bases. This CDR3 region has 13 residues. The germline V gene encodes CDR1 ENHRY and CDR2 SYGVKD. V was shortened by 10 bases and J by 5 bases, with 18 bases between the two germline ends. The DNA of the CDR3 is TGTGCCACGAGCAGGGCCTCAGTCCACGAGCAGTACTTC. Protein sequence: CATSRASVHEQYF.

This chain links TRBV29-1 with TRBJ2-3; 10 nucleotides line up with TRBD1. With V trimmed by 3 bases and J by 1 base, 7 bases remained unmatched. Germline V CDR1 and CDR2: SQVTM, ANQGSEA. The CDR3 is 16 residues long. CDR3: CSVDGQGVWGTDTQYF. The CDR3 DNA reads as TGCAGCGTTGATGGACAGGGGGTGTGGGGCACAGATACGCAGTATTTT.

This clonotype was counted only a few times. The CDR3 nucleotides read TGTGCCAGCAGCGTGGAGGATGGGTACGAGCAGTACTTC. It yields the protein CASSVEDGYEQYF. This chain joins TRBV9 and TRBJ2-7; D is perhaps TRBD2 (5 bases). V lost 2 bases to trimming and J lost 4 bases, with 10 bases between them. The V gene's germline CDR1 is SGDLS and CDR2 YYNGEE. This CDR3 has 13 amino acids.

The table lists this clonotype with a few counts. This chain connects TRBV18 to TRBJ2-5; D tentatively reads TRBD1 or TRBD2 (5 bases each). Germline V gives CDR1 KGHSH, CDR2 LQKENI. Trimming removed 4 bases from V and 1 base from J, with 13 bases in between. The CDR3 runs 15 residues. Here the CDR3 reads CASSLMGRPQETQYF. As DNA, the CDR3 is TGTGCCAGCTCACTGATGGGACGGCCCCAAGAGACCCAGTACTTC.

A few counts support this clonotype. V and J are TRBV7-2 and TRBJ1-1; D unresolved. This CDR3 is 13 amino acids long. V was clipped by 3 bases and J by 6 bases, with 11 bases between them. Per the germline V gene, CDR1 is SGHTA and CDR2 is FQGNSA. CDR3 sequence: CASSFRVFAEAFF. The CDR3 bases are TGTGCCAGCAGCTTTCGTGTATTCGCTGAAGCTTTCTTT.

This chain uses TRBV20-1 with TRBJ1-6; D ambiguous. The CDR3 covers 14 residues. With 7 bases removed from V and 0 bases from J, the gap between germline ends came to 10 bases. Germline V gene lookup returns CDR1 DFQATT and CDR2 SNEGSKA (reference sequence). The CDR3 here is CSVDPSSYNSPLHF. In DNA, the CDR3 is TGCAGTGTCGACCCGAGCTCCTATAATTCACCCCTCCACTTT.

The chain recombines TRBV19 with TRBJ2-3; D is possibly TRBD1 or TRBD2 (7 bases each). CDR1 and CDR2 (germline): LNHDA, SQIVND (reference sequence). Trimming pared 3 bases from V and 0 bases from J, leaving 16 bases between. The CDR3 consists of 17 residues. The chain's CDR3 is CASSIHRGGESTDTQYF. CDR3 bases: TGTGCCAGTAGTATCCACAGGGGAGGGGAAAGCACAGATACGCAGTATTTT.